This TCR beta chain was captured in a study of shared clonotypes between healthy human individuals (dated by TCRdb to about 2020). Regarding the research as a whole: Three men and two women, aged 18 to 49 years, made up the cohort. Per donor, three plates each were used for CD4 naive and CD4 memory, two for CD8 naive, and one for CD8 memory. Blood TCR repertoires of several healthy adults were deeply sequenced to estimate repertoire size and the extent of clonotype sharing between individuals. Libraries were prepared and TCR repertoires were sequenced by different laboratories using diverse techniques, in order to increase sequencing depth and limit assay-specific biases. Between about 0.8 and 9 billion PBMCs per donor were obtained by leukapheresis.

TCR CDR3 regions were amplified from genomic DNA by multiplex PCR using the deep immunoSEQ assay. Extracted genomic DNA from each cell subset was distributed evenly across all wells of several immunoSEQ 96-well plates, and each plate was treated as a replicate. Each replicate PCR for sorted subsets received about 0.2 ug genomic DNA, equal to about 29,000 T cell genomes. Purified libraries were quantified with a Qubit 3.0 fluorometer, sized on a Bioanalyzer 2100, and re-quantified with the KAPA Library Quantification kit. Every immunoSEQ 96-well plate was sequenced on a dedicated single-read 150-cycle Illumina NextSeq 550 flow cell. The authors' analysis ran thus. Because the immunoSEQ output included only junctional sequences and no quality scores, the filtering could not be the same as the filtering used for full-length reads. Sequences were annotated with PyIR, a Python wrapper for IgBLAST v1.9, using IMGT germline references to assign V/J genes and CDR3. Any read was removed if the V/J assignment was weak (E-value above 1e-6), the CDR3 was missing, or the read contained stop codons, out-of-frame junctions, or ambiguous translated residues. V3J clonotypes were defined by identical inferred V gene, J gene, and CDR3 amino acid sequence. Percentage overlap between repertoires was computed as shared unique clonotypes divided by the size of the smaller repertoire. RTK rarefaction, the Chao1 estimator, and Recon v2.1 estimates of unobserved clonotypes were used to assess repertoire richness. OLGA was used to compute generation probabilities for all TCRbeta clonotypes that the gDNA method yielded from several donors. TCRdb limited this immuneACCESS table to in-frame rearrangements with V and J called. A share of clones is missing; checked studies link under half to unresolved V genes, and the rest is unexplained. V and J calls and clone size are given by that table; D and trimming were obtained from the DNA. Here the sample has roughly 2 million clones; approximately 94% occur a single time. The ten largest clones represent roughly 0.13% of the sample.

General findings and caveats noted by the study authors: Because the study included a small number of donors, the genetic and exposure-history diversity represented was limited. Naive subsets generally had larger estimated clonotype richness than memory subsets did. Sampling was limited to blood, and TCR repertoires in tissue likely differ from TCR repertoires in blood. When four donors were compared, the shared fraction of clonotypes was around 4.6% for naive CD4, approximately 3.5% for naive CD8, 2% to 2.5% for memory CD4, and 0.4% for memory CD8. Compared with non-shared clonotypes, the clonotypes found in all four sorted-subset donors had higher generation probabilities. Rarefaction of sorted-subset datasets indicated incomplete sequencing despite the large sequencing depth. Based on pairwise subsampling, the degree of clonotype sharing among donors was expected to be affected by sequencing depth.

Taken from the germline V gene (reference sequence), the CDR1 and CDR2 loops are MNHEY and SMNVEV. The V end loses 6 bases and the J end loses 6 bases, and a stretch of 20 bases separates them. Spanning cysteine to phenylalanine, the CDR3 consists of 15 amino acids. The read is trimmed to its CDR3 DNA, 45 bases read in frame from base 1. The donors were healthy, HIV-negative adults with no recently reported acute infections or vaccinations. All donors were Caucasian adults living in Nashville, Tennessee, USA. Magnetic negative selection was used to enrich CD4+ T cells, after which naive cells were positively selected on CD45RA and the negative fraction became the memory subset. Blood was obtained by leukapheresis, after which PBMCs were separated by Ficoll-Histopaque density gradient centrifugation and cryopreserved in liquid nitrogen vapor phase. Analytical flow cytometry was used to check the purity and quantity of every magnetically sorted T cell population. Genomic DNA was isolated from each sorted fraction and quantified by UV absorbance on a Nanodrop 2000c.

This clone was observed once. No antigen is known for it. No base quality information exists; no much larger clone differs at one position. The source is a man younger than 35 in good health. The chain joins TRBV27 to TRBJ1-2; 6 matching bases give a weak D call of TRBD1. Sequenced material: naive CD4+ T cells sorted from blood. The cell subset or site label of this sample denotes: CD45RA+ positively selected. The bases are TGTGCCAGCAGGTCACCGGGAACAGGGAAGGATGGCTACACCTTC. Its translation reads: CASRSPGTGKDGYTF.